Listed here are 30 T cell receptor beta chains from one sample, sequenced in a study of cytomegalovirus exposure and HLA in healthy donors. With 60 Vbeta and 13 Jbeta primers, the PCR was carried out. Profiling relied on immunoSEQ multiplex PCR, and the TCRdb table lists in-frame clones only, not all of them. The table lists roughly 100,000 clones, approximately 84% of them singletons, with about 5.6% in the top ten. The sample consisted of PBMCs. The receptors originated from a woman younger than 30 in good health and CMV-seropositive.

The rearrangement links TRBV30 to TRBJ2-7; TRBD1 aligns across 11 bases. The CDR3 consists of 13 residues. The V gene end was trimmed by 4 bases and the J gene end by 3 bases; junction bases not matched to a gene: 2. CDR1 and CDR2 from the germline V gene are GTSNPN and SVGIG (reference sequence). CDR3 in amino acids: CAWKGTGGYEQYF. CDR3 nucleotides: TGTGCCTGGAAAGGGACAGGGGGCTACGAGCAGTACTTC.

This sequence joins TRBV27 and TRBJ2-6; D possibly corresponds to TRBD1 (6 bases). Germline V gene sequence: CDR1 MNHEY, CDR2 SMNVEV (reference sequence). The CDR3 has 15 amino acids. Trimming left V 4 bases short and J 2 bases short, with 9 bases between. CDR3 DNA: TGTGCCAGCAGTTCTCCAGGGGCTGGGGCCAACGTCCTGACTTTC. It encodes CASSSPGAGANVLTF.

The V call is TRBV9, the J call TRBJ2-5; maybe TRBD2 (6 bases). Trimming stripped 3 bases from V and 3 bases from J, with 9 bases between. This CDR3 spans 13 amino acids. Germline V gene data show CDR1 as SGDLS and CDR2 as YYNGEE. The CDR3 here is CASSEGGEETQYF. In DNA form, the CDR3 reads TGTGCCAGCAGCGAGGGCGGGGAAGAGACCCAGTACTTC.

The CDR3 sequence: CASSFRESSYEQYF. In DNA form, the CDR3 reads TGTGCCAGCAGCTTCCGGGAGAGCTCCTACGAGCAGTACTTC. The rearrangement uses TRBV5-4 and TRBJ2-7, with a possible D match to TRBD2 (6 bases). CDR3 length equals 14 residues. The germline V gene encodes CDR1 SGHNT and CDR2 YYREEE (reference sequence). The germline V and J ends were trimmed by 2 bases and 0 bases, with 9 bases remaining between them.

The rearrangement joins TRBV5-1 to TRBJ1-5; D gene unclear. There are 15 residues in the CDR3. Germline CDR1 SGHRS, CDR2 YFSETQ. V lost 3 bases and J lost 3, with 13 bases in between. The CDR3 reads CASSSTGNNNQPQHF. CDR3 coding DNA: TGCGCCAGCAGCTCGACCGGGAATAACAATCAGCCCCAGCATTTT.

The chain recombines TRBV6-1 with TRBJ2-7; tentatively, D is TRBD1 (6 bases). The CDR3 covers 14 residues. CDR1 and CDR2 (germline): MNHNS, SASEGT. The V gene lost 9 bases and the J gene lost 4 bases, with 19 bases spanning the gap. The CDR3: CASVIQGVQYEQYF. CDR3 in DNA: TGTGCCAGTGTCATACAGGGCGTCCAATACGAGCAGTACTTC.

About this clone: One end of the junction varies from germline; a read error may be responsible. CDR3 loop: CASSLADRQGYYEQYF. The CDR3, as DNA: TGTGCTAGCAGCTTAGCGGACAGGCAAGGATACTACGAGCAGTACTTC. V gene TRBV7-7 combines with J gene TRBJ2-7, with a tentative D call TRBD1 (7 bases). This CDR3 has 16 amino acids. From germline, CDR1 is SSHAT and CDR2 FNYEAQ (reference sequence).

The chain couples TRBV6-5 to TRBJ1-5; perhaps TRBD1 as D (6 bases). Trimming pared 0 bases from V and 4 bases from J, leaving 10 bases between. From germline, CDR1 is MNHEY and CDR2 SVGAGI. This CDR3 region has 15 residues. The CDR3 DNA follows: TGTGCCAGCAGTTACTCGCCGGGACAAAATCAGCCCCAGCATTTT. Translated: CASSYSPGQNQPQHF.

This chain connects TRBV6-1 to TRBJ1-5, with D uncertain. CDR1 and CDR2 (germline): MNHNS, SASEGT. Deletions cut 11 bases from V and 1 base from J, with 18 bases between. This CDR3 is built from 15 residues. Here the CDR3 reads CAGSGVFGSNQPQHF. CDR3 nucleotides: TGTGCCGGCTCCGGGGTATTCGGCAGCAATCAGCCCCAGCATTTT.

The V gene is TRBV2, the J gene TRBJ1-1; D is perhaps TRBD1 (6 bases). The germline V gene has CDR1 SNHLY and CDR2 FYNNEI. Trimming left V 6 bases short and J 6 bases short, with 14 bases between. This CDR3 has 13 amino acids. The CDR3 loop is CASRATGGAEAFF. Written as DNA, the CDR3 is TGTGCCAGCAGAGCGACAGGAGGCGCTGAAGCTTTCTTT.

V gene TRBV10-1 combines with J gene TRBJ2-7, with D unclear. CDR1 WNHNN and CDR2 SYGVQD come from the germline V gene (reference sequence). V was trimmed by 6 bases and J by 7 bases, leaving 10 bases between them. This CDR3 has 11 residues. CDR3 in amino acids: CASRHPREQYF. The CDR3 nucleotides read TGCGCCAGCAGGCACCCGAGGGAGCAGTACTTC.

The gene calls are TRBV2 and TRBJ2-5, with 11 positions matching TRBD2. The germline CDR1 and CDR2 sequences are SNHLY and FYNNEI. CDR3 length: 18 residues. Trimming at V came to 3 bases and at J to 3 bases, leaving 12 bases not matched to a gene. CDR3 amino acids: CASSEGLAGGWLEETQYF. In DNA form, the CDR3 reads TGTGCCAGCAGTGAGGGGTTAGCGGGGGGGTGGCTTGAAGAGACCCAGTACTTC. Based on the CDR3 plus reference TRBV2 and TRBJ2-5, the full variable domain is EPEVTQTPSHQVTQMGQEVILRCVPISNHLYFYWYRQILGQKVEFLVSFYNNEISEKSEIFDDQFSVERPDGSNFTLKIRSTKLEDSAMYFCASSEGLAGGWLEETQYFGPGTRLLVL.

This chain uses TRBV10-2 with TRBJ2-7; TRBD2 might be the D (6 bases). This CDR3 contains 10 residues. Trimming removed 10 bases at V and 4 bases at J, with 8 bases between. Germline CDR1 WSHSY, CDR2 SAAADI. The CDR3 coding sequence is TGCGCCACCGGGGGTTACGAGCAGTACTTC. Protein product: CATGGYEQYF.

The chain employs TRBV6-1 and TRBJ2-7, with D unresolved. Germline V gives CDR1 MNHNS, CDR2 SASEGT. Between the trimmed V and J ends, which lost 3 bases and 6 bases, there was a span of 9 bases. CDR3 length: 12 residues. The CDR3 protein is CASSDGFREQYF. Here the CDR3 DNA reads TGTGCCAGCAGTGACGGGTTCCGCGAGCAGTACTTC.

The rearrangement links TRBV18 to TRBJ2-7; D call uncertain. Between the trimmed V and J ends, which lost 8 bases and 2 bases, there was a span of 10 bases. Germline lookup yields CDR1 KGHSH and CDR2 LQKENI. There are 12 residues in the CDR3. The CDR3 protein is CASGSSTYEQYF. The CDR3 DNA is TGTGCCAGCGGTAGCAGCACCTACGAGCAGTACTTC.

CDR3 residues: CASSPRYAGVDQPQHF. CDR3 nucleotide sequence: TGTGCCAGCAGCCCCCGGTACGCAGGGGTCGATCAGCCCCAGCATTTT. The rearrangement links TRBV7-8 to TRBJ1-5, with D perhaps matching TRBD1 (6 bases). Trimming took 5 bases from V and 5 from J, leaving 19 bases between them. The CDR3 has 16 amino acids. Per germline, CDR1 SGHVS and CDR2 FQNEAQ.

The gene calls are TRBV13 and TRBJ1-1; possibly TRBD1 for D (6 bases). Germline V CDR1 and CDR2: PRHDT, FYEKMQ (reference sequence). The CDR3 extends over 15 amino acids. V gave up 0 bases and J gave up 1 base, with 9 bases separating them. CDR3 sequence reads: CASSLGQGPNTEAFF. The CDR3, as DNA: TGTGCCAGCAGCTTAGGACAGGGTCCGAACACTGAAGCTTTCTTT. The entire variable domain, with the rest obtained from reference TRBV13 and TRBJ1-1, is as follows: AAGVIQSPRHLIKEKRETATLKCYPIPRHDTVYWYQQGPGQDPQFLISFYEKMQSDKGSIPDRFSAQQFSDYHSELNMSSLELGDSALYFCASSLGQGPNTEAFFGQGTRLTVV.

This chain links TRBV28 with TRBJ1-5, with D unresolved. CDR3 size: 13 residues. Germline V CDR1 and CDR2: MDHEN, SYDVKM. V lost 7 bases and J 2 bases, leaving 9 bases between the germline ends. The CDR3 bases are TGTGCCAGCATGCGGGTCGGCAATCAGCCCCAGCATTTT. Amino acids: CASMRVGNQPQHF.

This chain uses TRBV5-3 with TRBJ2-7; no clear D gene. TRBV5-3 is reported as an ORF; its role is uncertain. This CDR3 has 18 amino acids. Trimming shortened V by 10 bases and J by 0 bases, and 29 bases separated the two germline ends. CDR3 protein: CAARFGYLRWRSSYEQYF. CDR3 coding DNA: TGTGCCGCCAGATTTGGTTACTTGAGGTGGAGAAGCTCCTACGAGCAGTACTTC.

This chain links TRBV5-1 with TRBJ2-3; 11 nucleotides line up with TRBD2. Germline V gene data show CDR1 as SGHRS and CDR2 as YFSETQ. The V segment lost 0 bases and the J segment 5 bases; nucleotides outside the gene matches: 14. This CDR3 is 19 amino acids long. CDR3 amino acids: CASSLGLAGGEASRDTQYF. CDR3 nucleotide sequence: TGCGCCAGCAGCTTGGGTCTAGCGGGGGGCGAAGCGAGTAGAGATACGCAGTATTTT.

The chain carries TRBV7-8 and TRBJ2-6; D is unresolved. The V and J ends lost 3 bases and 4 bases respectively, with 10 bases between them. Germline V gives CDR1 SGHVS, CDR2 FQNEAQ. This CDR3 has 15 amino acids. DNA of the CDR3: TGTGCCAGCAGCTTTCCGAGGCTCGGGGCCAACGTCCTGACTTTC. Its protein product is CASSFPRLGANVLTF.

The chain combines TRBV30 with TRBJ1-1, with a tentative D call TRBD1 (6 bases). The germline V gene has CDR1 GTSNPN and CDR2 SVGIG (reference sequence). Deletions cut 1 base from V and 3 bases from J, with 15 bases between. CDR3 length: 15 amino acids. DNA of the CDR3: TGTGCCTGGAGTGGCGGCAGGGGTCGGGACACTGAAGCTTTCTTT. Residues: CAWSGGRGRDTEAFF.

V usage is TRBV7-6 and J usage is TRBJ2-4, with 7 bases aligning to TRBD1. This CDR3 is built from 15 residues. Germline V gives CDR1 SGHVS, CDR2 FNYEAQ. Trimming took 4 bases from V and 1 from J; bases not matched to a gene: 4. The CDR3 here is CASSSLDRAKNIQYF. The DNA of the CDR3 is TGTGCCAGCAGCTCTTTGGACAGGGCCAAAAACATTCAGTACTTC.

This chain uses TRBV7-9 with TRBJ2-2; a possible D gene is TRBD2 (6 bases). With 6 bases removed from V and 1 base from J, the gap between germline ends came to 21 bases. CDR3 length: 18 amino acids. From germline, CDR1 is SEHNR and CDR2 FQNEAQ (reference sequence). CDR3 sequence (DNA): TGTGCCAGCAGACCAGAACTAGCTCCGCGTCTGAACACCGGGGAGCTGTTTTTT. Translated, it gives CASRPELAPRLNTGELFF.

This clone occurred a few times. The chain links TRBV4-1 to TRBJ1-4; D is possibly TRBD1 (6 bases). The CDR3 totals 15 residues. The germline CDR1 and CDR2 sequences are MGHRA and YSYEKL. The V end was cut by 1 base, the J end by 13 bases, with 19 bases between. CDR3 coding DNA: TGCGCCAGCAGCCAAGTTGGAACAGGGCCCAATACACTGTTTTTT. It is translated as CASSQVGTGPNTLFF.

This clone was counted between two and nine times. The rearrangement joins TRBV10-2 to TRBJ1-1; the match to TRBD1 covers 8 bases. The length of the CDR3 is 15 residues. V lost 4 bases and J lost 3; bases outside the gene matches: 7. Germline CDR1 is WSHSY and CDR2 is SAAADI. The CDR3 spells CASSGLGTGDTEAFF. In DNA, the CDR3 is TGCGCCAGCAGTGGTCTTGGGACAGGAGACACTGAAGCTTTCTTT.

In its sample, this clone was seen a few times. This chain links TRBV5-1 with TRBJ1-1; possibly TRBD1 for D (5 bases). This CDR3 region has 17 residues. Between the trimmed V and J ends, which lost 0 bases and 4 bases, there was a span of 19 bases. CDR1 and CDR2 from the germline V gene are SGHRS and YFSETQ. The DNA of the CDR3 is TGCGCCAGCAGCTTGGCAGCCGGGTCAGGGATGAGCACTGAAGCTTTCTTT. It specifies CASSLAAGSGMSTEAFF.

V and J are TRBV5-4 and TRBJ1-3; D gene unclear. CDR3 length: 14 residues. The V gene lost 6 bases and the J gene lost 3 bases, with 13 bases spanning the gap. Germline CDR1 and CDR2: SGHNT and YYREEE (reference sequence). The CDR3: CASNILGSGNTIYF. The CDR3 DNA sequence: TGTGCCAGCAACATACTGGGGAGTGGAAACACCATATATTTT.

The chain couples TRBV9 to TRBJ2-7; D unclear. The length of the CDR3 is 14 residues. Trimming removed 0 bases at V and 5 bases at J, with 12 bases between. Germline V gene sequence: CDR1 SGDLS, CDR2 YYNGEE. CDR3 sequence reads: CASSVDSLVDEQYF. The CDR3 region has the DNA TGTGCCAGCAGCGTAGATAGTCTGGTGGACGAGCAGTACTTC.

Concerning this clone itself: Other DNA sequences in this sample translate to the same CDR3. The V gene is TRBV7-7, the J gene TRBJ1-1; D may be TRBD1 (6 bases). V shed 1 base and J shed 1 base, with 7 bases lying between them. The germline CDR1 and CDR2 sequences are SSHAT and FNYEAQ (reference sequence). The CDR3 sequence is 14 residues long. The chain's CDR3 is CASSLGQANTEAFF. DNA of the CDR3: TGTGCCAGCAGCTTAGGACAGGCGAACACTGAAGCTTTCTTT.